This TCR beta chain derives from a study of T-cell memory formation after mild COVID-19. CDR3 length: 15 residues. Germline V gene data show CDR1 as MNHEY and CDR2 as SVGAGI. Trimming took off 5 bases at V and 0 bases at J, with 10 bases between the two ends. Using constant-segment primers, 5'RACE produced TCR alpha and TCR beta cDNA libraries carrying sample barcodes and UMIs. TCRdb redid the calling of the 5' RACE reads with MiXCR, one entry per CDR3 protein. This table has approximately 260,000 distinct CDR3 sequences, 15% to 20% appearing once. This sequence was found in a man aged 18 to 30 who had mild COVID-19 (a few samples of this study predate the infection). Cell type and time point are not known. Input material: PBMCs or a T cell subset sorted from them (not recorded which). The genes are TRBV6-5 and TRBJ1-4; no firm D call. This chain's CDR3 is CASSPWSATNEKLFF. The CDR3 nucleotides read TGTGCCAGCAGTCCCTGGTCCGCAACTAATGAAAAACTGTTTTTT.